This is a list of T cell receptor beta chains from one sample in a study of control samples from healthy donors and cancer patients. Only in-frame clones appear in the TCRdb table, and some are missing; sequencing was by immunoSEQ multiplex PCR. The repertoire consists of under 40,000 clones, with 65% to 85% occurring once and the leading ten covering under 25%. The specimen was PBMCs. These receptors came from a woman aged 55-75 years with lung cancer. CDR3s include the opening cysteine and the closing phenylalanine or tryptophan. The D gene is left open where the match is weak. Clone size is shown for a subset of rows, as once, few, many or a class of expanded clone.

cdr3_aa cdr3_nt clone_size j_call v_call d_call
CASSQDPGGSGNTIYF TGTGCCAGCAGCCAAGACCCAGGGGGCTCTGGAAACACCATATATTTT few TRBJ1-3 TRBV3-1/TRBV3-2 TRBD1
CASSLNPDSQQFF TGTGCCAGCAGCCTCAACCCTGACTCGCAGCAGTTCTTC NA TRBJ2-1 TRBV7-3 NA
CASSLVVSGETQYF TGTGCCAGCAGCTTGGTAGTCAGCGGGGAGACCCAGTACTTC NA TRBJ2-5 TRBV5-4 NA
CASRHPGTPLSYEQYF TGTGCCAGCAGGCACCCCGGGACACCTCTCTCCTACGAGCAGTACTTC NA TRBJ2-7 TRBV9 NA
CASSPSGNGPWTRGYTF TGTGCCAGCAGTCCCTCCGGCAACGGGCCCTGGACTCGGGGCTACACCTTC NA TRBJ1-2 TRBV27 NA
CASSLRASTDTQYF TGTGCCAGCAGCTTAAGGGCTAGCACAGATACGCAGTATTTT NA TRBJ2-3 TRBV7-3 NA
CASSFTARDQPQHF TGTGCCAGCAGCTTTACGGCCCGGGATCAGCCCCAGCATTTT NA TRBJ1-5 TRBV7-2 NA
CASSQDGTVSGANVLTF TGCGCCAGCAGCCAAGATGGCACAGTCTCTGGGGCCAACGTCCTGACTTTC NA TRBJ2-6 TRBV4-1 NA
CASRRPGGYNEQFF TGTGCCAGCAGACGGCCGGGGGGATACAATGAGCAGTTCTTC NA TRBJ2-1 TRBV7-2 TRBD2
CASSLSGGGSETQYF TGTGCCAGCAGCTTATCCGGTGGCGGGAGTGAGACCCAGTACTTC NA TRBJ2-5 TRBV7-9 TRBD2